These 15 T cell receptor beta chains came from one sample sequenced in a study of graft-versus-host responses after intestinal transplantation. No antigens are known for them. TCRdb's table, derived via immunoSEQ multiplex PCR, lists solely in-frame clones and lacks some. The data contain under 150,000 clones, 75% to 95% of them singletons. This specimen consisted of unstimulated CD4+ T cells sorted from spleen or lymph node cells, obtained before intestinal transplant. The receptors come from a human donor who received an intestinal transplant.

This clone came up a few times. Here the CDR3 DNA reads TGTGCCAGCAGTCGCGGACAGGGCTACGAGCAGTACTTC. Its protein product is CASSRGQGYEQYF. The chain is built from TRBV6-5 and TRBJ2-7; 8 bases fit TRBD1. V gave up 5 bases and J gave up 3 bases; unmatched junction bases: 3. In germline, CDR1 is MNHEY, CDR2 SVGAGI. This CDR3 contains 13 residues.

The chain joins TRBV19 to TRBJ1-1; 9 bases map to TRBD1. The CDR3 runs 15 residues. With V trimmed by 2 bases and J by 6 bases, 7 bases remained unmatched. Per germline, CDR1 LNHDA and CDR2 SQIVND (reference sequence). The CDR3 DNA follows: TGTGCCAGTAGTATAAGGGGACAGGGACGGGCTGAAGCTTTCTTT. It codes for CASSIRGQGRAEAFF. The full variable domain, completed using reference TRBV19 and TRBJ1-1, is DGGITQSPKYLFRKEGQNVTLSCEQNLNHDAMYWYRQDPGQGLRLIYYSQIVNDFQKGDIAEGYSVSREKKESFPLTVTSAQKNPTAFYLCASSIRGQGRAEAFFGQGTRLTVV.

The CDR3 nucleotides are TGTGCCAGCAGCTTCGATTTACCCCCAGTGGTGACCCAGTACTTC. This gives the protein CASSFDLPPVVTQYF. This chain links TRBV5-5 with TRBJ2-5; D gene unclear. The CDR3 spans 15 residues. CDR1 and CDR2 (germline): SGHKS, YYEKEE (reference sequence). Trimming removed 2 bases at V and 7 bases at J, with 18 bases between. Full variable domain (remainder filled in from reference TRBV5-5 and TRBJ2-5): DAGVTQSPTHLIKTRGQQVTLRCSPISGHKSVSWYQQVLGQGPQFIFQYYEKEERGRGNFPDRFSARQFPNYSSELNVNALLLGDSALYLCASSFDLPPVVTQYFGPGTRLLVL.

The chain joins TRBV30 to TRBJ1-6; TRBD1 is a possible D gene (6 bases). CDR1 and CDR2 (germline): GTSNPN, SVGIG (reference sequence). V was shortened by 5 bases and J by 2 bases, with 10 bases between the two germline ends. The CDR3 length is 14 residues. The CDR3 DNA follows: TGTGCCTGGGGAGGACAGCCCTATAATTCACCCCTCCACTTT. Amino acids: CAWGGQPYNSPLHF.

The chain employs TRBV18 and TRBJ1-1; 9 positions match TRBD1. The CDR3 runs 16 residues. The V and J ends lost 3 bases and 6 bases, in that order; junction bases with no gene match: 11. Germline CDR1 is KGHSH and CDR2 is LQKENI. The CDR3 nucleotides are TGTGCCAGCTCACCCCAACAAGGACAGGGGTCCCCTGAAGCTTTCTTT. It specifies CASSPQQGQGSPEAFF.

The chain has TRBV5-1 and TRBJ2-7, with D unclear. Germline CDR1 is SGHRS and CDR2 is YFSETQ. The CDR3 consists of 12 residues. Trimming removed 0 bases from V and 7 bases from J, with 8 bases in between. The CDR3 coding sequence is TGCGCCAGCAGCTTGGCAGGTCTTGAGCAGTACTTC. Residues: CASSLAGLEQYF.

The chain couples TRBV7-2 to TRBJ2-7, with 9 bases aligning to TRBD2. V lost 5 bases, J lost 3 bases, and 8 bases stayed unmatched. Germline V gene data show CDR1 as SGHTA and CDR2 as FQGNSA. The CDR3 loop spans 15 amino acids. The CDR3 coding sequence is TGTGCCAGCAGCACTTTAGCGGGGGACCACTACGAGCAGTACTTC. This sequence encodes CASSTLAGDHYEQYF.

In DNA form, the CDR3 reads TGTGCCAGCAGCTTCCGGGGGCTAGCGGGAGTCTACAATGAGCAGTTCTTC. This sequence encodes CASSFRGLAGVYNEQFF. The rearrangement joins TRBV5-6 to TRBJ2-1, with TRBD2 matching 10 bases. CDR3 length equals 17 residues. Germline V gene sequence: CDR1 SGHDT, CDR2 YYEEEE. Trimming at V came to 2 bases and at J to 3 bases, leaving 8 bases not matched to a gene. Supplemented by reference TRBV5-6 and TRBJ2-1, the full variable domain reads DAGVTQSPTHLIKTRGQQVTLRCSPKSGHDTVSWYQQALGQGPQFIFQYYEEEERQRGNFPDRFSGHQFPNYSSELNVNALLLGDSALYLCASSFRGLAGVYNEQFFGPGTRLTVL.

The rearrangement links TRBV18 to TRBJ2-2; TRBD1 matches at 7 bases. The V gene's germline CDR1 is KGHSH and CDR2 LQKENI. The CDR3 spans 13 residues. J was trimmed by 5 bases and V by 4 bases; bases with no gene match: 1. The CDR3 coding sequence is TGTGCCAGCTCACTGACAGGGACCGGGGAGCTGTTTTTT. This codes for CASSLTGTGELFF.

The chain has TRBV5-6 and TRBJ2-5; the D is unclear. V gave up 3 bases and J gave up 1 base, with 13 bases separating them. The CDR3 spans 15 residues. Germline values: CDR1 SGHDT, CDR2 YYEEEE. This chain's CDR3 is CASSSLLLTQETQYF. In nucleotides, the CDR3 is TGTGCCAGCAGCTCACTACTACTGACCCAAGAGACCCAGTACTTC. The entire variable domain, with the rest obtained from reference TRBV5-6 and TRBJ2-5, is as follows: DAGVTQSPTHLIKTRGQQVTLRCSPKSGHDTVSWYQQALGQGPQFIFQYYEEEERQRGNFPDRFSGHQFPNYSSELNVNALLLGDSALYLCASSSLLLTQETQYFGPGTRLLVL.

The chain couples TRBV6-5 to TRBJ1-1; D is ambiguous. CDR3 size: 11 residues. Trimming cost V 4 bases and J 5 bases, with 5 bases left between them. In germline, CDR1 is MNHEY, CDR2 SVGAGI. CDR3 in amino acids: CASSSETEAFF. The CDR3 region has the DNA TGTGCCAGCAGTTCCGAGACTGAAGCTTTCTTT.

The chain couples TRBV27 to TRBJ1-4; D possibly corresponds to TRBD1 (6 bases). V lost 6 bases, J lost 6 bases, and 11 bases lay in between. Per germline, CDR1 MNHEY and CDR2 SMNVEV (reference sequence). This CDR3 has 13 amino acids. This CDR3 is CASSPGQHEKLFF. CDR3 in DNA: TGTGCCAGCAGCCCCGGACAGCATGAAAAACTGTTTTTT.

The chain joins TRBV18 to TRBJ1-3; D may be TRBD1 (6 bases). From germline, CDR1 is KGHSH and CDR2 LQKENI. V was clipped by 2 bases and J by 0 bases, with 17 bases between them. The CDR3 sequence is 18 residues long. CDR3 DNA sequence: TGTGCCAGCTCACCAAGGGCAGGGGAACCCAACTCTGGAAACACCATATATTTT. Its translation: CASSPRAGEPNSGNTIYF.

J is TRBJ2-1 and V is TRBV21-1; the table gives TRBD2 as D, unverified against the DNA. TRBV21-1 is described as a pseudogene. The CDR3 consists of 20 residues. The DNA of the CDR3 is TGTGCCAGCAGCAAATCCGCCTCGGTAAAGCGGGAGGTCCTCCACAATGAGCAGTTCTTC. It encodes CASSKSASVKREVLHNEQFF.

The rearrangement links TRBV18 to TRBJ2-1, with D unclear. The CDR3 has 16 residues. V dropped 6 bases and J dropped 6 bases, with 21 bases sitting between them. Looked up from germline, CDR1 is KGHSH and CDR2 is LQKENI. CDR3 sequence reads: CASSPFRIILGNEQFF. CDR3 sequence (DNA): TGTGCCAGCTCGCCTTTCAGGATCATTCTGGGCAATGAGCAGTTCTTC.